These T cell receptor beta chains were read from a single sample in a study of blood T cell repertoires in COVID-19. Generated by immunoSEQ multiplex PCR, the TCRdb table keeps only in-frame clones and is missing some. The sample shows about 270,000 clones, around nine tenths of them seen only once. Sequences were obtained from peripheral blood. These receptors all stem from a man aged 35-49 years with active or convalescent COVID-19. Each CDR3 is given with its conserved first and last residue. D genes are given only for firm matches. The size field is filled for only some rows; it gives once, few, many or a size class.

d_call: .
v_call: TRBV30
j_call: TRBJ1-6
clone_size: .
cdr3_aa: CAWSGLLRSQALHF
cdr3_nt: TGTGCCTGGAGCGGACTCCTTAGGTCTCAGGCCCTCCACTTT

d_call: TRBD1
v_call: TRBV10-3
j_call: TRBJ2-1
clone_size: .
cdr3_aa: CATWDRGGNEQFF
cdr3_nt: TGTGCCACCTGGGACAGGGGCGGGAATGAGCAGTTCTTC

d_call: TRBD1
v_call: TRBV4-1
j_call: TRBJ1-1
clone_size: .
cdr3_aa: CASSQGQGPIWAAFF
cdr3_nt: TGCGCCAGCAGCCAGGGACAGGGTCCGATCTGGGCGGCTTTCTTT

d_call: .
v_call: TRBV11-2
j_call: TRBJ1-6
clone_size: .
cdr3_aa: CASSLDWGDRGALHF
cdr3_nt: TGTGCCAGCAGCTTAGACTGGGGCGACCGTGGGGCCCTCCACTTT

d_call: .
v_call: TRBV7-3
j_call: TRBJ2-5
clone_size: .
cdr3_aa: CASSPNDGLRMYQETQYF
cdr3_nt: TGTGCCAGCAGCCCCAATGATGGACTCAGGATGTACCAAGAGACCCAGTACTTC

d_call: TRBD1
v_call: TRBV5-1
j_call: TRBJ2-7
clone_size: .
cdr3_aa: CASSLEPRPRTGGYEQYF
cdr3_nt: TGCGCCAGCAGCTTGGAGCCTCGGCCTAGGACAGGGGGCTACGAGCAGTACTTC

d_call: TRBD2
v_call: TRBV30
j_call: TRBJ2-3
clone_size: few
cdr3_aa: CAGRAGGGGTDTQYF
cdr3_nt: TGTGCCGGTAGGGCGGGAGGAGGAGGCACAGATACGCAGTATTTT

d_call: .
v_call: TRBV27
j_call: TRBJ1-1
clone_size: .
cdr3_aa: CASSLEGWGNTEAFF
cdr3_nt: TGTGCCAGCAGTTTGGAGGGATGGGGGAACACTGAAGCTTTCTTT

d_call: .
v_call: TRBV28
j_call: TRBJ1-4
clone_size: .
cdr3_aa: CASSFYRNEKLFF
cdr3_nt: TGTGCCAGCAGTTTCTATCGGAATGAAAAACTGTTTTTT

d_call: .
v_call: TRBV6-6
j_call: TRBJ1-5
clone_size: .
cdr3_aa: CASTIDRQPQHF
cdr3_nt: TGTGCCAGCACTATAGACAGGCAGCCCCAGCATTTT

d_call: .
v_call: TRBV6-5
j_call: TRBJ2-7
clone_size: .
cdr3_aa: CASRTSGVYEQYF
cdr3_nt: TGTGCCAGCAGAACTTCGGGGGTCTACGAGCAGTACTTC

d_call: TRBD2
v_call: TRBV12-5
j_call: TRBJ2-2
clone_size: .
cdr3_aa: CASGLVIAGTGELFF
cdr3_nt: TGTGCTAGTGGTTTGGTAATAGCGGGCACCGGGGAGCTGTTTTTT

d_call: .
v_call: TRBV25-1
j_call: TRBJ2-5
clone_size: .
cdr3_aa: CASSEAATSETQYF
cdr3_nt: TGTGCCAGCAGTGAGGCGGCAACCTCGGAGACCCAGTACTTC

d_call: TRBD1
v_call: TRBV6-5
j_call: TRBJ2-5
clone_size: .
cdr3_aa: CASSYQGAGETQYF
cdr3_nt: TGTGCCAGCAGTTATCAGGGGGCGGGGGAGACCCAGTACTTC

d_call: .
v_call: TRBV7-6
j_call: TRBJ2-7
clone_size: .
cdr3_aa: CASSLGGETGEYEQYF
cdr3_nt: TGTGCCAGCAGCTTAGGGGGGGAAACGGGAGAATACGAGCAGTACTTC

d_call: .
v_call: TRBV3-1/TRBV3-2
j_call: TRBJ2-7
clone_size: few
cdr3_aa: CASSQVGGREDF
cdr3_nt: TGTGCCAGCAGCCAAGTAGGGGGTCGCGAGGACTTC

d_call: .
v_call: TRBV5-1
j_call: TRBJ2-7
clone_size: few
cdr3_aa: CASSLSSGWGEQYF
cdr3_nt: TGCGCCAGCAGCTTATCGTCGGGGTGGGGCGAGCAGTACTTC

d_call: .
v_call: TRBV4-1
j_call: TRBJ1-5
clone_size: .
cdr3_aa: CASSQVQTGNQPQHF
cdr3_nt: TGCGCCAGCAGCCAAGTTCAGACAGGCAATCAGCCCCAGCATTTT

d_call: .
v_call: TRBV6-5
j_call: TRBJ1-1
clone_size: once
cdr3_aa: CASSYSGGNTEAFF
cdr3_nt: TGTGCCAGCAGTTACTCAGGCGGTAACACTGAAGCTTTCTTT

d_call: .
v_call: TRBV7-3
j_call: TRBJ1-6
clone_size: few
cdr3_aa: CASSLNGQGNSPLHF
cdr3_nt: TGTGCCAGCAGCTTAAATGGGCAGGGGAATTCACCCCTCCACTTT

d_call: .
v_call: TRBV19
j_call: TRBJ1-2
clone_size: .
cdr3_aa: CASSIEGGLGYTF
cdr3_nt: TGTGCCAGTAGTATAGAAGGAGGGCTTGGCTACACCTTC

d_call: .
v_call: TRBV5-1
j_call: TRBJ2-1
clone_size: .
cdr3_aa: CASRSTTYNEQFF
cdr3_nt: TGCGCCAGCAGATCGACTACCTACAATGAGCAGTTCTTC

d_call: TRBD2
v_call: TRBV28
j_call: TRBJ2-3
clone_size: once
cdr3_aa: CASSLLRTSGPSTDTQYF
cdr3_nt: TGTGCCAGCAGTTTACTTAGGACTAGCGGCCCTAGCACAGATACGCAGTATTTT

d_call: TRBD1
v_call: TRBV7-9
j_call: TRBJ1-4
clone_size: .
cdr3_aa: CASENVATGQKINEKLFF
cdr3_nt: TGTGCCAGCGAAAACGTCGCCACGGGACAGAAGATTAATGAAAAACTGTTTTTT

d_call: TRBD1
v_call: TRBV24-1
j_call: TRBJ1-2
clone_size: .
cdr3_aa: CATSARTGDGYTF
cdr3_nt: TGTGCCACCAGTGCAAGGACAGGGGATGGCTACACCTTC

d_call: .
v_call: TRBV7-3
j_call: TRBJ2-7
clone_size: once
cdr3_aa: CASSTSGGLSEQYF
cdr3_nt: TGTGCCAGCAGCACCTCAGGGGGGTTGAGCGAGCAGTACTTC

d_call: .
v_call: TRBV5-5
j_call: TRBJ1-2
clone_size: few
cdr3_aa: CASSLATGYGYTF
cdr3_nt: TGTGCCAGCAGCTTGGCGACAGGCTATGGCTACACCTTC

d_call: TRBD1
v_call: TRBV5-6
j_call: TRBJ1-4
clone_size: .
cdr3_aa: CASSLRTGVNEKLFF
cdr3_nt: TGTGCCAGCAGCCTACGGACAGGGGTAAATGAAAAACTGTTTTTT

d_call: TRBD1
v_call: TRBV4-1
j_call: TRBJ1-1
clone_size: .
cdr3_aa: CASSQVFRTGDTEAFF
cdr3_nt: TGCGCCAGCAGCCAAGTTTTTCGGACAGGGGACACTGAAGCTTTCTTT

d_call: TRBD2
v_call: TRBV19
j_call: TRBJ2-7
clone_size: .
cdr3_aa: CASQLAGGPSYEQYF
cdr3_nt: TGTGCCAGTCAACTAGCGGGAGGCCCCTCCTACGAGCAGTACTTC

d_call: .
v_call: TRBV5-1
j_call: TRBJ1-1
clone_size: .
cdr3_aa: CASSLAAGDTEAFF
cdr3_nt: TGCGCCAGCAGCTTGGCCGCAGGGGACACTGAAGCTTTCTTT

d_call: .
v_call: TRBV11-2
j_call: TRBJ2-3
clone_size: .
cdr3_aa: CASSLDLYTDTQYF
cdr3_nt: TGTGCCAGCAGCTTAGATCTATACACAGATACGCAGTATTTT

d_call: TRBD2
v_call: TRBV6-4
j_call: TRBJ2-2
clone_size: .
cdr3_aa: CASSSGTTNTGELFF
cdr3_nt: TGTGCCAGCAGTTCCGGGACTACGAACACCGGGGAGCTGTTTTTT

d_call: .
v_call: TRBV5-6
j_call: TRBJ2-3
clone_size: .
cdr3_aa: CASSWDKISTDTQYF
cdr3_nt: TGTGCCAGCAGTTGGGACAAGATTAGCACAGATACGCAGTATTTT

d_call: TRBD2
v_call: TRBV4-2
j_call: TRBJ2-5
clone_size: .
cdr3_aa: CASSQDRGGGTQETQYF
cdr3_nt: TGTGCCAGCAGCCAAGATCGGGGGGGAGGGACCCAAGAGACCCAGTACTTC

d_call: .
v_call: TRBV29-1
j_call: TRBJ2-7
clone_size: .
cdr3_aa: CSVEDQRYRDHEQYF
cdr3_nt: TGCAGCGTTGAAGATCAGCGGTACAGGGACCACGAGCAGTACTTC